A single sample gave rise to the 18 T cell receptor beta chains below, sequenced in a study of blood T cell repertoires in COVID-19. TCRdb's table, derived via immunoSEQ multiplex PCR, lists solely in-frame clones and lacks some. The table has 470,000 or so clones, around 85% seen once. The sample comprised peripheral blood. All receptors come from a human donor in a cohort sampled during active COVID-19.

This rearrangement joins TRBV11-1 to TRBJ2-2; 8 nucleotides agree with TRBD1. The trim removed 6 bases at V and 6 bases at J, leaving 6 bases unmatched. The CDR3 covers 14 residues. Germline CDR1 and CDR2: SGHAT and FQDESV (reference sequence). CDR3 protein: CASRWTGPAGELFF. DNA of the CDR3: TGTGCCAGCAGGTGGACAGGGCCTGCCGGGGAGCTGTTTTTT.

The chain has TRBV28 and TRBJ2-7; possible D gene TRBD2, 5 bases. Trimming pared 4 bases from V and 2 bases from J, leaving 9 bases between. CDR1 is MDHEN, CDR2 SYDVKM, per germline. This CDR3 region has 13 residues. CDR3: CASSSGNTYEQYF. The CDR3 bases are TGTGCCAGCAGTTCGGGGAATACCTACGAGCAGTACTTC.

The V call is TRBV4-2, the J call TRBJ2-7; 11 bases are a match to TRBD2. Trimming removed 2 bases from V and 0 bases from J; junction bases left unmatched: 6. The CDR3 extends over 17 amino acids. The V gene's germline CDR1 is LGHNA and CDR2 YNFKEQ. The CDR3 sequence: CASSQSGTSGSSYEQYF. Here the CDR3 DNA reads TGTGCCAGCAGCCAATCCGGGACTAGCGGAAGCTCCTACGAGCAGTACTTC.

The chain couples TRBV24-1 to TRBJ1-2; 7 positions match TRBD1. V gave up 10 bases and J gave up 2 bases; unmatched junction bases: 6. This CDR3 has 13 amino acids. Looked up from germline, CDR1 is KGHDR and CDR2 is SFDVKD. CDR3 sequence reads: CATRSTGNYGYTF. DNA for the CDR3: TGTGCCACTAGATCGACAGGGAACTATGGCTACACCTTC.

This chain links TRBV4-2 with TRBJ1-5, with 7 bases lining up with TRBD1. Germline CDR1 reads LGHNA; CDR2 reads YNFKEQ. The CDR3 covers 13 residues. Trimming cost V 1 base and J 6 bases; bases outside gene matches: 0. The CDR3 nucleotides are TGTGCCAGCAGCCAAGCAGGGGGTCAGCCCCAGCATTTT. Its protein is CASSQAGGQPQHF.

Here the CDR3 reads CASSPAETQYF. CDR3 in DNA: TGTGCCAGCAGTCCAGCGGAGACCCAGTACTTC. The genes are TRBV12-3 or TRBV12-4 and TRBJ2-5; D uncertain. This CDR3 is 11 amino acids long. V dropped 5 bases and J dropped 5 bases, with 6 bases sitting between them.

The chain is built from TRBV27 and TRBJ2-7; 10 bases line up with TRBD1. Germline V gene lookup returns CDR1 MNHEY and CDR2 SMNVEV (reference sequence). J gave up 5 bases and V 5 bases, and 12 bases lay outside the gene matches. The CDR3 is 16 amino acids. The CDR3 region has the DNA TGTGCCAGCAGTATCTCTAGGGACAGGGGTTTCGACGAGCAGTACTTC. It encodes CASSISRDRGFDEQYF.

V and J are TRBV14 and TRBJ1-3; the D gene is possibly TRBD1 (6 bases). Germline V lookup: CDR1 SGHDN, CDR2 FVKESK. V lost 5 bases and J 2 bases, leaving 10 bases between the germline ends. The length of the CDR3 is 14 residues. The CDR3 protein is CASSVGQTGNTIYF. The DNA for the CDR3 is TGTGCCAGCAGCGTTGGACAGACTGGAAACACCATATATTTT.

The gene calls are TRBV18 and TRBJ1-4, with D perhaps matching TRBD1 (6 bases). Trimming stripped 1 base from V and 3 bases from J, with 12 bases between. The CDR3 has 16 amino acids. CDR1 is KGHSH, CDR2 LQKENI, per germline. CDR3 sequence: CASSPRPQGSNEKLFF. As DNA, the CDR3 is TGTGCCAGCTCACCACGCCCACAGGGCTCTAATGAAAAACTGTTTTTT.

The chain combines TRBV6-1 with TRBJ1-3; possibly TRBD1 for D (5 bases). The CDR3 totals 16 residues. V gave up 3 bases and J gave up 4 bases, with 16 bases separating them. Germline V gene data show CDR1 as MNHNS and CDR2 as SASEGT. Here the CDR3 reads CASSETILAGGNTIYF. DNA for the CDR3: TGTGCCAGCAGTGAGACAATACTGGCAGGGGGAAACACCATATATTTT.

For this clone: Other DNA sequences from this sample encode an identical CDR3 as well. This chain connects TRBV19 to TRBJ2-2, with D perhaps TRBD2 (5 bases). Germline V gives CDR1 LNHDA, CDR2 SQIVND (reference sequence). Trimming cost V 2 bases and J 5 bases, with 9 bases left between them. CDR3 length: 14 amino acids. This chain's CDR3 is CASSIPGGTGELFF. CDR3 DNA: TGTGCCAGTAGTATACCCGGAGGTACCGGGGAGCTGTTTTTT. The variable domain in full, completed from reference TRBV19 and TRBJ2-2, reads DGGITQSPKYLFRKEGQNVTLSCEQNLNHDAMYWYRQDPGQGLRLIYYSQIVNDFQKGDIAEGYSVSREKKESFPLTVTSAQKNPTAFYLCASSIPGGTGELFFGEGSRLTVL.

The rearrangement uses TRBV3-1 (or the pseudogene TRBV3-2) and TRBJ2-1, with a possible D match to TRBD2 (6 bases). The V and J ends lost 1 base and 15 bases respectively, with 25 bases between them. Germline CDR1 LGHDT, CDR2 YNNKEL (reference sequence). The CDR3 consists of 16 residues. CDR3 DNA sequence: TGTGCCAGCAGCCAAGTTGGGGCGGGAAGGCCTTTACTGACGTTCTTC. It codes for CASSQVGAGRPLLTFF.

This clone came up once. The V call is TRBV10-3, the J call TRBJ1-4; 7 nucleotides match TRBD1. The CDR3 has 13 residues. V was clipped by 10 bases and J by 7 bases; unmatched bases: 9. CDR1 and CDR2 from the germline V gene are ENHRY and SYGVKD. The CDR3 here is CATRDQGGEKLFF. DNA for the CDR3: TGTGCCACCAGGGACCAGGGGGGTGAAAAACTGTTTTTT.

This sequence joins TRBV24-1 and TRBJ1-1; D remains ambiguous. The germline V gene has CDR1 KGHDR and CDR2 SFDVKD. V dropped 8 bases and J dropped 4 bases, with 13 bases sitting between them. The CDR3 is 13 residues long. The CDR3 DNA reads TGTGCCACCATGGACGGGAGGAGCACTGAAGCTTTCTTT. It specifies CATMDGRSTEAFF.

The chain recombines TRBV6-6 with TRBJ2-5; 10 nucleotides agree with TRBD2. CDR3 length equals 15 residues. Germline V gene sequence: CDR1 MNHNY, CDR2 SVGAGI (reference sequence). With V trimmed by 6 bases and J by 3 bases, 7 bases remained unmatched. The CDR3 loop reads CASSPSGSQEETQYF. The CDR3 DNA reads TGTGCCAGCAGCCCTAGCGGGAGTCAAGAAGAGACCCAGTACTTC.

In this sample, this clone turned up a few times. This chain uses TRBV30 with TRBJ2-7; no clear D. V dropped 2 bases and J dropped 3 bases, with 11 bases sitting between them. CDR1 is GTSNPN, CDR2 SVGIG, per germline (reference sequence). The CDR3 spans 13 residues. The DNA for the CDR3 is TGTGCCTGGAGTATCGCCCCGGGCTACGAGCAGTACTTC. This encodes CAWSIAPGYEQYF.

The chain links TRBV2 to TRBJ1-2, with 9 bases that match TRBD1. Germline V gene lookup returns CDR1 SNHLY and CDR2 FYNNEI. This CDR3 is 15 amino acids long. The ends lost 5 bases at V and 2 bases at J; junction bases unmatched: 6. CDR3 sequence (DNA): TGTGCCAGCAGTCGAGGACAGGGGAACAACTATGGCTACACCTTC. It translates to CASSRGQGNNYGYTF.

A remark on this clone: At one end, the junction sequence differs from germline, possibly due to a read error. The genes are TRBV7-6 and TRBJ2-7; TRBD1 matches 7 bases. The CDR3 has 15 residues. Germline V gene lookup returns CDR1 SGHVS and CDR2 FNYEAQ. CDR3 in DNA: TGTGCCAGCAGCGTAGCGACAGGGTATCAGTACGAGCAGTACTTC. Amino acid sequence: CASSVATGYQYEQYF.